What follows are 25 T cell receptor beta chains derived from one specimen sequenced in a study of T cells in Graves' hyperthyroidism and ophthalmopathy. Template material for amplifying TCR beta CDR3 regions consisted of RNA transcripts. The TCR CDR3 first-round RT-PCR relied on the HTBI primer set. TCRdb reprocessed the multiplex PCR reads with MiXCR, giving one entry per CDR3 protein. The sample shows 450,000 to 550,000 distinct CDR3 sequences, roughly a quarter of them seen only once. Sequenced input: blood. These receptors came from a woman in her thirties with Graves' ophthalmopathy.

This clonotype was counted many times. This chain connects TRBV2 to TRBJ1-2; D remains unclear. The germline CDR1 and CDR2 sequences are SNHLY and FYNNEI. Trimming shortened V by 3 bases and J by 8 bases, and 19 bases separated the two germline ends. This CDR3 contains 15 residues. The CDR3 bases are TGTGCCAGCAGTGATTCTAAGGGTTTAAGGTTAGGCTACACCTTC. Translation gives CASSDSKGLRLGYTF.

V usage is TRBV20-1 and J usage is TRBJ2-2; D may match TRBD1 or TRBD2 (5 bases each). The CDR3 runs to 14 residues. The V and J ends lost 3 bases and 1 base respectively, with 9 bases between them. The germline gives CDR1 DFQATT, CDR2 SNEGSKA (reference sequence). The CDR3 region has the DNA TGCAGTGCTAGCGGGACGGAGAACACCGGGGAGCTGTTTTTT. As protein: CSASGTENTGELFF.

The table lists this clonotype with many counts. The junction departs from germline at one end; a sequencing error may be responsible. This chain links TRBV20-1 with TRBJ1-1; D is unresolved. Germline CDR1 reads DFQATT; CDR2 reads SNEGSKA (reference sequence). This CDR3 spans 14 amino acids. In DNA form, the CDR3 reads TGCAGTGCTAGCGGAGCTCTTATGAACACTGGAGCTTTCTTT. Translated: CSASGALMNTGAFF.

Many counts were recorded for this clonotype. The rearrangement links TRBV6-1 to TRBJ2-5; D unclear. The CDR3 totals 14 residues. Trimming took 6 bases from V and 0 from J, leaving 11 bases between them. Looked up from germline, CDR1 is MNHNS and CDR2 is SASEGT. CDR3 sequence reads: CASSLTANQETQYF. The DNA of the CDR3 is TGTGCCAGCAGCCTAACAGCGAACCAAGAGACCCAGTACTTC.

V is TRBV12-3 or TRBV12-4 and J is TRBJ1-1, with no clear D. The CDR3 has 14 residues. The V end lost 7 bases, the J end lost 4 bases, and 16 bases lay between the germline ends. The CDR3 spells CASIVLEAGTEAFF. DNA for the CDR3: TGTGCCAGCATCGTACTGGAGGCAGGCACTGAAGCTTTCTTT.

This clonotype has a count of ten or more. V and J are TRBV6-2 or TRBV6-3 and TRBJ1-1; TRBD1 matches 9 bases. V dropped 6 bases and J dropped 7; count of bases not matched to a gene: 6. CDR3 length: 13 residues. Per the germline V gene, CDR1 is MNHEY and CDR2 is SVGEGT. The CDR3 sequence is CASSRTGAGEAFF. In DNA, the CDR3 is TGTGCCAGCAGCCGGACAGGGGCCGGTGAAGCTTTCTTT.

This clonotype was recorded many times. The CDR3 loop reads CASSVAAGSSNQPQHF. The CDR3 DNA is TGTGCCAGCAGTGTCGCCGCAGGGAGTAGCAATCAGCCCCAGCATTTT. The V call is TRBV12-3 or TRBV12-4, the J call TRBJ1-5; D perhaps matches TRBD1 (5 bases). V was clipped by 5 bases and J by 0 bases, with 14 bases between them. This CDR3 contains 16 residues.

J is TRBJ2-6 and V is TRBV12-3 or TRBV12-4; D is uncertain. CDR3 length equals 16 residues. V was trimmed by 2 bases and J by 0 bases, leaving 8 bases between them. CDR3 protein: CASSLNGVSGANVLTF. In nucleotides, the CDR3 is TGTGCCAGCAGTTTAAATGGCGTCTCTGGGGCCAACGTCCTGACTTTC.

This clonotype was seen ten or more times. The rearrangement links TRBV11-2 to TRBJ1-5; D is possibly TRBD1 (5 bases). The CDR3 length is 16 residues. Trimming pared 4 bases from V and 0 bases from J, leaving 13 bases between. CDR1 is SGHAT, CDR2 FQNNGV, per germline. CDR3 in amino acids: CASSSGTWGSNQPQHF. The CDR3 DNA sequence: TGTGCCAGCAGCTCCGGGACCTGGGGTAGCAATCAGCCCCAGCATTTT.

This chain joins TRBV12-3 or TRBV12-4 and TRBJ1-6; possibly TRBD1 for D (6 bases). Between the trimmed V and J ends, which lost 5 bases and 4 bases, there was a span of 18 bases. The CDR3 extends over 17 amino acids. CDR3 protein: CASSPLGGAGYNSPLHF. CDR3 coding DNA: TGTGCCAGCAGTCCCCTCGGGGGGGCAGGATATAATTCACCCCTCCACTTT.

About this clonotype: This clone may be a read error of a much larger clone one base away. The rearrangement links TRBV12-3 or TRBV12-4 to TRBJ1-5; perhaps TRBD1 as D (5 bases). CDR3 length: 15 amino acids. CDR3 amino acids: CASSSIGTGNQPRHF. CDR3 DNA: TGTGCCAGCAGTTCTATAGGGACGGGCAATCAGCCCCGGCATTTT.

This chain joins TRBV6-1 and TRBJ1-2; D is undetermined. This CDR3 region has 14 residues. Germline V lookup: CDR1 MNHNS, CDR2 SASEGT. Trimming left V 7 bases short and J 4 bases short, with 16 bases between. In DNA form, the CDR3 reads TGTGCCAGCACCCCCGTCAGGTCTGGCTATGGCTACACCTTC. Residues: CASTPVRSGYGYTF.

The chain joins TRBV24-1 to TRBJ1-1; the D gene is possibly TRBD1 (5 bases). The CDR3 runs 14 residues. Per the germline V gene, CDR1 is KGHDR and CDR2 is SFDVKD. Trimming removed 9 bases from V and 4 bases from J, with 17 bases in between. This CDR3 is CATRPGVGGTEAFF. In DNA, the CDR3 is TGTGCCACCCGCCCCGGGGTCGGGGGCACTGAAGCTTTCTTT.

This clonotype was recorded many times. J is TRBJ2-7 and V is TRBV19; 9 bases match TRBD1. The CDR3 covers 16 residues. J lost 1 base, V lost 9 bases, and 13 bases had no gene match. Germline V lookup: CDR1 LNHDA, CDR2 SQIVND (reference sequence). In DNA form, the CDR3 reads TGTGCCAGCCGGCGTTCCGGGACAGGGAGTTCCTACGAGCAGTACTTC. This sequence encodes CASRRSGTGSSYEQYF. The full variable domain, completed using reference TRBV19 and TRBJ2-7, is DGGITQSPKYLFRKEGQNVTLSCEQNLNHDAMYWYRQDPGQGLRLIYYSQIVNDFQKGDIAEGYSVSREKKESFPLTVTSAQKNPTAFYLCASRRSGTGSSYEQYFGPGTRLTVT.

The V gene is TRBV13, the J gene TRBJ2-5; 11 bases agree with TRBD2. Trimming cost V 3 bases and J 7 bases; bases outside gene matches: 10. Germline V CDR1 and CDR2: PRHDT, FYEKMQ (reference sequence). This CDR3 contains 16 residues. CDR3 in DNA: TGTGCCAGCAGCTTCGGGACTAGCGGAGCCCCAGGGACCCAGTACTTC. This codes for CASSFGTSGAPGTQYF.

This clonotype was seen only a few times. The chain recombines TRBV2 with TRBJ2-7, with TRBD1 matching 7 bases. CDR1 SNHLY and CDR2 FYNNEI come from the germline V gene. CDR3 length equals 14 residues. Trimming cost V 3 bases and J 2 bases; bases outside gene matches: 4. The CDR3 DNA reads as TGTGCCAGCAGTGACGGGACAGCTACCTACGAGCAGTACTTC. Its translation: CASSDGTATYEQYF.

The table lists this clonotype with a few counts. The genes are TRBV6-2 or TRBV6-3 and TRBJ2-5; no reliable D call. CDR3 length: 14 residues. Trimming left V 4 bases short and J 7 bases short, with 16 bases between. Germline assignment: CDR1 MNHEY and CDR2 SVGEGT. CDR3 DNA sequence: TGTGCCAGCAGTTGGGTGGGCGTCAGTGGGACCCAGTACTTC. Its translation is CASSWVGVSGTQYF.

This clonotype was picked up many times. The V and J genes are TRBV6-1 and TRBJ1-2, with TRBD1 identical over 7 bases. Germline CDR1 reads MNHNS; CDR2 reads SASEGT. The V and J ends lost 5 bases and 2 bases, in that order; junction bases with no gene match: 5. This CDR3 has 14 residues. CDR3 coding DNA: TGTGCCAGCAGTAGACCAGGGGGGAACTATGGCTACACCTTC. Protein product: CASSRPGGNYGYTF.

About this clonotype itself: The conserved final phenylalanine or tryptophan is absent from the CDR3, which likely points to a read error. The genes are TRBV20-1 and TRBJ1-3, with D maybe TRBD1 (5 bases). The V gene lost 3 bases and the J gene lost 0 bases, with 12 bases spanning the gap. The CDR3 has 15 amino acids. Germline CDR1 DFQATT, CDR2 SNEGSKA (reference sequence). The DNA of the CDR3 is TGCAGTGCTAGTCCGGGACTTAGCTCTGGAAACACCATATATTTG. Its translation is CSASPGLSSGNTIYL.

The chain is built from TRBV12-3 or TRBV12-4 and TRBJ2-5, with D tentatively TRBD1 or TRBD2 (5 bases each). The CDR3 covers 14 residues. V shed 2 bases and J shed 4 bases, with 11 bases lying between them. In nucleotides, the CDR3 is TGTGCCAGCAGTTTATCTGGGACGTCAGAGACCCAGTACTTC. It encodes CASSLSGTSETQYF.

The chain joins TRBV25-1 to TRBJ1-2; D is uncertain. The CDR3 is 14 residues long. With 3 bases removed from V and 7 bases from J, the gap between germline ends came to 15 bases. Per the germline V gene, CDR1 is MGHDK and CDR2 is SYGVNS. This CDR3 reads CASSDAGRLSGYTF. CDR3 DNA: TGTGCCAGCAGTGACGCGGGGAGGTTGAGTGGCTACACCTTC.

With regard to this clonotype: One end of the junction fails to match germline, which may point to a read error. The chain couples TRBV12-3 or TRBV12-4 to TRBJ1-5; D is undetermined. The CDR3 totals 14 residues. CDR3 nucleotides: TGTGCCAGCAGTTTAAGACTAGGGTATCAGCCTCAGCATTTT. Its protein product is CASSLRLGYQPQHF.

This clonotype was picked up many times. The chain recombines TRBV12-3 or TRBV12-4 with TRBJ2-7; 9 bases fit TRBD2. After removal of 5 bases from V and 1 base from J, the junction contained 6 bases not matched to a gene. This CDR3 is 15 amino acids long. As DNA, the CDR3 is TGTGCCAGCAGTAAAAGCGGGGGGCCGTCCTACGAGCAGTACTTC. Translated: CASSKSGGPSYEQYF.

This clonotype was observed once. The V gene is TRBV12-3 or TRBV12-4, the J gene TRBJ2-7; D may match TRBD1 or TRBD2 (5 bases each). The CDR3 has 14 amino acids. Between the trimmed V and J ends, which lost 7 bases and 7 bases, there was a span of 20 bases. In nucleotides, the CDR3 is TGTGCCAGCACCTCAGTCAGGGACCAAGGGGAGCAGTACTTC. It encodes CASTSVRDQGEQYF.

The chain uses TRBV29-1 and TRBJ2-7, with 8 bases aligning to TRBD1. The CDR3 contains 15 residues. The germline V gene encodes CDR1 SQVTM and CDR2 ANQGSEA. Trimming removed 3 bases from V and 2 bases from J; junction bases left unmatched: 9. The CDR3 nucleotides are TGCAGCGTTGAGGGGCGGGACAGGCGACCCTACGAGCAGTACTTC. It yields the protein CSVEGRDRRPYEQYF.